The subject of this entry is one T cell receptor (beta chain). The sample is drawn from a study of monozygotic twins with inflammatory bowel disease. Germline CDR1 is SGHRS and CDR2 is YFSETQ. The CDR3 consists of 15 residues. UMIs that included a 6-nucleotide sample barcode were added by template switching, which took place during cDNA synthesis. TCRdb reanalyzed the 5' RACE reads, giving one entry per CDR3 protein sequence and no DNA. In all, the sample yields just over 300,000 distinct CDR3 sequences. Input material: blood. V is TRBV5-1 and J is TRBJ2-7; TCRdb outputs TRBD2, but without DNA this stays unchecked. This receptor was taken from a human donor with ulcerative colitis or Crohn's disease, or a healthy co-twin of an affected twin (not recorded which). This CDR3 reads CASSLVWEGRTEQYF.